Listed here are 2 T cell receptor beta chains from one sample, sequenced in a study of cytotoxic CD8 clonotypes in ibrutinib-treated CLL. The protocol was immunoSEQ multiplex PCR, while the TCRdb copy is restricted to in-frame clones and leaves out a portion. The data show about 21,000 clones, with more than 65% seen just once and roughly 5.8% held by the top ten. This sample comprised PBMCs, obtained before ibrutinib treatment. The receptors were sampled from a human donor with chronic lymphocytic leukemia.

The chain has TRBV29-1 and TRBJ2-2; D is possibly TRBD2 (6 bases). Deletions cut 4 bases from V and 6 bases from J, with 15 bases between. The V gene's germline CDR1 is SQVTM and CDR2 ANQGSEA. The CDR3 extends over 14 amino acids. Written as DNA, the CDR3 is TGCAGCGTTGTAGGAGGGTTTGGGGCCGGGGAGCTGTTTTTT. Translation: CSVVGGFGAGELFF.

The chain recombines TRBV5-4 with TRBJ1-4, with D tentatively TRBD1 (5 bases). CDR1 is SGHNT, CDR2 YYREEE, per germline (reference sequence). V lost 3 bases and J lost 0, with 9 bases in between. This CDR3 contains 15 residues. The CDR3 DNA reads TGTGCCAGCAGCTCAGGGTTTGCAACTAATGAAAAACTGTTTTTT. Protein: CASSSGFATNEKLFF. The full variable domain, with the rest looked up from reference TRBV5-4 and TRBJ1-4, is ETGVTQSPTHLIKTRGQQVTLRCSSQSGHNTVSWYQQALGQGPQFIFQYYREEENGRGNFPPRFSGLQFPNYSSELNVNALELDDSALYLCASSSGFATNEKLFFGSGTQLSVL.